This TCR beta chain was sequenced in a study of CD8 T cells in Susac syndrome. General study results and limits: Within Susac syndrome CD4+ T cell repertoires, clonal expansion was not evident.

An input of roughly 0.5 to 1 ug of RNA was subjected to reverse transcription using random hexamers. The method of amplification for TCR beta CDR3 was immunoSEQ multiplex PCR, covering 54 Vbeta and 13 Jbeta. TCRdb reanalysed the immunoSEQ multiplex PCR reads using MiXCR and keeps one entry per CDR3 protein. The sample lists approximately 190,000 distinct CDR3 sequences, nearly 97% occurring once. V lost 5 bases, J lost 5 bases, and 10 bases stayed unmatched. The CDR3 contains 16 residues. Germline V CDR1 and CDR2: MNHEY, SMNVEV (reference sequence). As for this clonotype: Its antigen is unidentified.

The source is a human donor with Susac syndrome. The chain uses TRBV27 and TRBJ2-5; 11 nucleotides align to TRBD1. Sequencing was performed on CD4+ T cells from PBMCs. The CDR3 sequence: CASSTRTGGARETQYF. CDR3 nucleotides: TGTGCCAGCAGTACACGGACAGGGGGCGCCCGGGAGACCCAGTACTTC.